Included here is one TCR beta chain sequence, with context. This receptor's antigen is unknown. The sample holds no much larger clone one base away, and base qualities are not on file. The entry originates in a study of shared clonotypes between healthy human individuals (TCRdb year 2020). Study-wide context: The cohort comprised two women and three men aged 18 to 49 years. Per donor, three plates each were used for CD4 naive and CD4 memory, two for CD8 naive, and one for CD8 memory. To estimate repertoire size and how much clonotypes are shared between individuals, the study performed deep sequencing of blood TCR repertoires from a handful of healthy adults. Per donor, leukapheresis produced somewhere between about 0.85 and 10 billion PBMCs. Libraries were prepared and TCR repertoires were sequenced by different laboratories using diverse techniques, in order to increase sequencing depth and limit assay-specific biases. Study-wide conclusions, independent of this receptor: Compared with non-shared clonotypes, clonotypes shared by all four sorted-subset donors had higher generation probabilities. Based on pairwise subsampling, the degree of clonotype sharing among donors was expected to be affected by sequencing depth. Even with the large sequencing depth, rarefaction of the sorted-subset datasets indicated that sequencing was incomplete. Sampling was restricted to blood, and TCR repertoires in tissue are likely to differ from TCR repertoires in blood. Larger estimated clonotype richness was generally found for naive subsets than for memory subsets. The genetic and exposure-history diversity represented was limited by the small number of donors. Around 5.4% of naive CD4, around 3.5% of naive CD8, 2.3% of memory CD4, and 0.4% of memory CD8 clonotypes were shared across several donors.

TCR CDR3 regions were amplified from genomic DNA by multiplex PCR using the deep immunoSEQ assay. Extracted genomic DNA from each cell subset was spread evenly across all wells of several immunoSEQ 96-well plates, with each plate serving as a replicate. For sorted subsets, 150 to 250 ng of genomic DNA, equivalent to around 29,000 T cell genomes, went into each replicate PCR. Purified libraries were measured with a Qubit 3.0 fluorometer, size-checked on a Bioanalyzer 2100, and measured again with the KAPA Library Quantification kit. Every immunoSEQ 96-well plate was sequenced on a dedicated single-read 150-cycle Illumina NextSeq 550 flow cell. Per the source publication's procedure: The immunoSEQ output contained only junctional sequences without quality scores, so filtering could not match that applied to full-length reads. Sequences were annotated with PyIR, a Python wrapper for IgBLAST v1.9, and V/J genes and CDR3 were assigned using IMGT germline references. Reads with weak V/J assignments (E-value above 1e-6), missing CDR3, stop codons, out-of-frame junctions, or ambiguous translated residues were removed. A V3J clonotype was defined by an identical inferred V gene, J gene, and CDR3 amino acid sequence. Percentage overlap between repertoires was computed as shared unique clonotypes divided by the size of the smaller repertoire. Three approaches were used to assess repertoire richness: RTK rarefaction, the Chao1 estimator, and Recon v2.1 estimates of unobserved clonotypes. Generation probabilities were computed with OLGA for all TCRbeta clonotypes obtained by the gDNA method from four donors. The table comes from immuneACCESS by way of TCRdb, which keeps in-frame sequences with V and J called. Part of the clones is missing from these tables; in studies checked, under half for an unresolved V gene and the rest for unknown reasons. D and trimming come from the DNA, and the V and J calls and clone size come from that table. For this sample the table gives about 2.2 million clones, of which 93% were detected only once. The top ten constitute about 1.6% of the sample.

CD8 naive samples were CD45RO-negative cells positively selected for CCR7, giving a CD45RA+CCR7+ population that excluded TemRA cells. The donors were healthy, HIV-negative adults with no recently reported acute infections or vaccinations. Only Caucasian adults living in Nashville, Tennessee, USA were represented among the donors. Blood was collected by leukapheresis, and PBMCs were isolated by Ficoll-Histopaque density gradient centrifugation and then cryopreserved in liquid nitrogen vapor phase. Analytical flow cytometry was used to check the purity and quantity of every magnetically sorted T cell population. From each sorted fraction, genomic DNA was isolated and quantified by UV absorbance on a Nanodrop 2000c. The sequenced material came from naive CD8+ T cells from PBMCs. What the cell subset or site label conveys for this sample: CD45RA+CCR7+. The source is a man between 18 and 29 years old in good health. Some clones in this sample may be carry-over from other donors' samples.

The CDR3 protein is CASSYRGRVSDGYTF. Here is the DNA: TGTGCCAGCAGTTACCGGGGGCGCGTATCGGACGGCTACACCTTC. The chain uses TRBV27 and TRBJ1-2; matching of 6 bases hints at TRBD1 as the D gene. The CDR3, from cysteine to phenylalanine, totals 15 residues. Here the CDR3 DNA is all that survives: 45 bases in frame from base 1. According to the germline V gene (reference sequence), CDR1 reads MNHEY and CDR2 reads SMNVEV. V is pared back by 4 bases and J by 8 bases, with 20 bases lying between the germline termini.